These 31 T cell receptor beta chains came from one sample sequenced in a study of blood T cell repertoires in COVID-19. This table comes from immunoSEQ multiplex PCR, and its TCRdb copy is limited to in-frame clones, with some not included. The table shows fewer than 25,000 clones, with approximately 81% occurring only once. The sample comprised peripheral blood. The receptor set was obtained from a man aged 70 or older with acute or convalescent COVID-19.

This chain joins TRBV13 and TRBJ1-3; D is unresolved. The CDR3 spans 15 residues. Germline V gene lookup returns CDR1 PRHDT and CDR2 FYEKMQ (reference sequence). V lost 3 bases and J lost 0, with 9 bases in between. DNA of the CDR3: TGTGCCAGCAGCTTGGGCAGAAACTCTGGAAACACCATATATTTT. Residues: CASSLGRNSGNTIYF.

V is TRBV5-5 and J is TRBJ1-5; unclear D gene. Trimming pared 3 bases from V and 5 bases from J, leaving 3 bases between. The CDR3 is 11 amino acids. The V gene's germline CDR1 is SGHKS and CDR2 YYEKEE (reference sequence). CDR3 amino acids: CASSYYQPQHF. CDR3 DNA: TGTGCCAGCAGCTACTATCAGCCCCAGCATTTT.

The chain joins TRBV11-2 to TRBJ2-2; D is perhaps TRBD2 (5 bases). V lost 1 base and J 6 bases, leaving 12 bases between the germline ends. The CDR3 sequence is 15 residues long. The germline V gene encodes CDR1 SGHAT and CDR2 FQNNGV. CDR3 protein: CASSLASSVPGELFF. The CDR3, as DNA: TGTGCCAGCAGCTTAGCGAGTAGCGTTCCCGGGGAGCTGTTTTTT.

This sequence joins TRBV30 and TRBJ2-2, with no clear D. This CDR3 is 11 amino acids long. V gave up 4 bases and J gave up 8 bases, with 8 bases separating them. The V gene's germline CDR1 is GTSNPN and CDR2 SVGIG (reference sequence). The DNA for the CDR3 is TGTGCCTGGACCGAGTTGGGGGAGCTGTTTTTT. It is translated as CAWTELGELFF.

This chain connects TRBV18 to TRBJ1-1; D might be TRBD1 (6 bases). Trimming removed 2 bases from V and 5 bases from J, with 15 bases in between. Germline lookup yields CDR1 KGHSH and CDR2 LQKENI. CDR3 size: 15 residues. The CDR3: CASSPAGTLMTEAFF. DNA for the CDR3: TGTGCCAGCTCACCAGCCGGGACACTGATGACTGAAGCTTTCTTT. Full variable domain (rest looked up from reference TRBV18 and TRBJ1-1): NAGVMQNPRHLVRRRGQEARLRCSPMKGHSHVYWYRQLPEEGLKFMVYLQKENIIDESGMPKERFSAEFPKEGPSILRIQQVVRGDSAAYFCASSPAGTLMTEAFFGQGTRLTVV.

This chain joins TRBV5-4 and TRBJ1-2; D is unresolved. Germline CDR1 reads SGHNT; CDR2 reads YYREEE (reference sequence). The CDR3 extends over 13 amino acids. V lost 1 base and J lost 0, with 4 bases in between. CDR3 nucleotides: TGTGCCAGCAGCTTGACAGCTAACTATGGCTACACCTTC. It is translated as CASSLTANYGYTF.

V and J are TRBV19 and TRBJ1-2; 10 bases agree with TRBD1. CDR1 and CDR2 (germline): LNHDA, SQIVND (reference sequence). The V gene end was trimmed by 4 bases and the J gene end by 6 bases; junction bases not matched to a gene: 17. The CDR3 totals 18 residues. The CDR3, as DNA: TGTGCCAGTAGTAAACGGGAGACAGGGGGCGAAAGGAGAAATGGCTACACCTTC. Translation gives CASSKRETGGERRNGYTF. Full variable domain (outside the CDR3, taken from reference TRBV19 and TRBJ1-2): DGGITQSPKYLFRKEGQNVTLSCEQNLNHDAMYWYRQDPGQGLRLIYYSQIVNDFQKGDIAEGYSVSREKKESFPLTVTSAQKNPTAFYLCASSKRETGGERRNGYTFGSGTRLTVV.

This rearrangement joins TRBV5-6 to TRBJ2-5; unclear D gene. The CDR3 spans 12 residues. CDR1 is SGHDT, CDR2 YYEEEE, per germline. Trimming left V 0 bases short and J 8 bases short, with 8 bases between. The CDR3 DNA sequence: TGTGCCAGCAGCTTGGCTACGAGAACCCAGTACTTC. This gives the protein CASSLATRTQYF.

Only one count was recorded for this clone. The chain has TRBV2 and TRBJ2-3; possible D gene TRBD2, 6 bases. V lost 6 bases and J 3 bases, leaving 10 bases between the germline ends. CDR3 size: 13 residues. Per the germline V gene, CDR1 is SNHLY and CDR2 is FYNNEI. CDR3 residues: CASRDYSTDTQYF. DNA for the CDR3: TGTGCCAGCAGGGACTATTCGACAGATACGCAGTATTTT.

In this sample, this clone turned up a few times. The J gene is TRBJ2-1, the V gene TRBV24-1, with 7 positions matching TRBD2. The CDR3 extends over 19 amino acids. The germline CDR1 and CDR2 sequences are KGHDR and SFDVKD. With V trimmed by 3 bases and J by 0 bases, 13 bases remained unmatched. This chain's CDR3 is CATSDRRLAEGTSYNEQFF. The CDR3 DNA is TGTGCCACCAGTGATAGGCGGCTAGCGGAGGGGACCTCCTACAATGAGCAGTTCTTC.

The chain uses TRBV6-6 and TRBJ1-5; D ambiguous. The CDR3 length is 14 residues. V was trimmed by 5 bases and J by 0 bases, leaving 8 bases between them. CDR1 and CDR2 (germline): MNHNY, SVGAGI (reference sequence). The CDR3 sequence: CASSKDYSNQPQHF. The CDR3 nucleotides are TGTGCCAGCAGTAAAGACTATAGCAATCAGCCCCAGCATTTT.

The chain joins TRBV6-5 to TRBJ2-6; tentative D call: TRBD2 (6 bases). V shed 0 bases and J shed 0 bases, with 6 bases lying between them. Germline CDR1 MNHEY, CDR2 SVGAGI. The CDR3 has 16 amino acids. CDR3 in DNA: TGTGCCAGCAGTTACTCGGGGGGCTCTGGGGCCAACGTCCTGACTTTC. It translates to CASSYSGGSGANVLTF.

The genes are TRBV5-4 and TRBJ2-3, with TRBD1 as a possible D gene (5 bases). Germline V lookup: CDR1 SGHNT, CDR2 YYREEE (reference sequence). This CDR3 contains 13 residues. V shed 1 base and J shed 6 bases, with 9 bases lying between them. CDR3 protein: CASSLQGQDTQYF. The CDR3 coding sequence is TGTGCCAGCAGCTTGCAGGGCCAGGATACGCAGTATTTT. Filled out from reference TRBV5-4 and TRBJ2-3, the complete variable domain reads ETGVTQSPTHLIKTRGQQVTLRCSSQSGHNTVSWYQQALGQGPQFIFQYYREEENGRGNFPPRFSGLQFPNYSSELNVNALELDDSALYLCASSLQGQDTQYFGPGTRLTVL.

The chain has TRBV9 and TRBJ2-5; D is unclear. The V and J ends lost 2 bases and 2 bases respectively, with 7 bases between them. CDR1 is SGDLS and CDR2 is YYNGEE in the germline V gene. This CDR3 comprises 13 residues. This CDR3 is CASSVLEQETQYF. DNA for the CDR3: TGTGCCAGCAGCGTGCTAGAACAAGAGACCCAGTACTTC.

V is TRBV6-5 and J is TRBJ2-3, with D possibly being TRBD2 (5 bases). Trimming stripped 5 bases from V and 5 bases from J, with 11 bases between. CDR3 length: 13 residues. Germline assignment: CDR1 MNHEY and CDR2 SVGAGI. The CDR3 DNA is TGTGCCAGCAGTCCCCTAGCCGGAGATACGCAGTATTTT. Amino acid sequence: CASSPLAGDTQYF.

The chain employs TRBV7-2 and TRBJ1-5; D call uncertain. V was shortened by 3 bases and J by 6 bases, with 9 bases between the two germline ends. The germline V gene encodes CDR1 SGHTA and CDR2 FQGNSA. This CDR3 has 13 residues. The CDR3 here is CASSFERSQPQHF. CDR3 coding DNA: TGTGCCAGCAGCTTTGAGAGGAGTCAGCCCCAGCATTTT.

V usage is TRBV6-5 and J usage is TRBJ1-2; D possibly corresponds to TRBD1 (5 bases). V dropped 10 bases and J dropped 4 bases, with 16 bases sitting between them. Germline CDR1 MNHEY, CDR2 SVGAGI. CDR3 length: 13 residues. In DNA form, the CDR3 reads TGTGCCATTAATGGGGGGGAAGGCTATGGCTACACCTTC. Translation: CAINGGEGYGYTF.

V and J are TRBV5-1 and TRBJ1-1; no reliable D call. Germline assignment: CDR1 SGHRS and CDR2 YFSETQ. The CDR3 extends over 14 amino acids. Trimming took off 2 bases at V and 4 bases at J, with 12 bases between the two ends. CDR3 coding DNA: TGCGCCAGCAGCTTCATTTCGGGGATCACTGAAGCTTTCTTT. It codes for CASSFISGITEAFF.

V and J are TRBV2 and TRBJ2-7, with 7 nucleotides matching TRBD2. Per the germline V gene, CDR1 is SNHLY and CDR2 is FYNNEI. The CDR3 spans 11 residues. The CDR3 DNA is TGTGTAAGCGGGACTCCATACGAGCAGTACTTC. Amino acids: CVSGTPYEQYF.

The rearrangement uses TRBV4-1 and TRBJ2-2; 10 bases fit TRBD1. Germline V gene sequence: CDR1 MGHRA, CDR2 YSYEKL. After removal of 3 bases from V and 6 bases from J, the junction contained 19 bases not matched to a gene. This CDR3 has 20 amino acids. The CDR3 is CASSHAKNRTGGARAGELFF. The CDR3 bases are TGCGCCAGCAGCCACGCCAAAAACCGGACAGGGGGTGCGAGAGCCGGGGAGCTGTTTTTT.

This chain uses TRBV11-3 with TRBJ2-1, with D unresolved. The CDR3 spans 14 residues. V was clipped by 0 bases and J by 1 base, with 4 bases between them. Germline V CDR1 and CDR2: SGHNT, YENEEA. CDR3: CASSLDGSYNEQFF. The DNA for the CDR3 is TGTGCCAGCAGCTTAGACGGTTCCTACAATGAGCAGTTCTTC.

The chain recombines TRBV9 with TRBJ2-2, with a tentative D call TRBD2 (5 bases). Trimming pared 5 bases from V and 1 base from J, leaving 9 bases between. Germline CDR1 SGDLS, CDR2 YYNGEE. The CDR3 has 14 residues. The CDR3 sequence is CASRVSGNTGELFF. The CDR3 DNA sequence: TGTGCCAGCAGGGTCAGCGGGAACACCGGGGAGCTGTTTTTT.

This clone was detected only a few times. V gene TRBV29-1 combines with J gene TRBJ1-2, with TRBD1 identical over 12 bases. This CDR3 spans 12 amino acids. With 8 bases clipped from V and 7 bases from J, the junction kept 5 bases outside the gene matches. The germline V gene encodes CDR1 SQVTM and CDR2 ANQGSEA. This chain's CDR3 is CSSGQGAGGYTF. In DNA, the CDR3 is TGCAGCTCGGGACAGGGGGCGGGTGGCTACACCTTC.

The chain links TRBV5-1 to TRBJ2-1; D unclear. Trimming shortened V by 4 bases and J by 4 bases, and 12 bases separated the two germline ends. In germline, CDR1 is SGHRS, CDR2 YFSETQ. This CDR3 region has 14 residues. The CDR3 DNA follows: TGCGCCAGCAGCCTTGCCGCGACTTACAATGAGCAGTTCTTC. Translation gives CASSLAATYNEQFF.

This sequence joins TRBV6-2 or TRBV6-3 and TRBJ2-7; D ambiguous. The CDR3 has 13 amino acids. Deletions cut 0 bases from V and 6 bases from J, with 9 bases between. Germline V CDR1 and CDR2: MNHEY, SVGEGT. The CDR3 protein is CASSYSMMSEQYF. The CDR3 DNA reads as TGTGCCAGCAGTTACTCGATGATGAGCGAGCAGTACTTC.

The CDR3 sequence: CASSPGTGGISPLHF. CDR3 nucleotide sequence: TGTGCCAGCAGCCCAGGGACAGGGGGTATCTCACCCCTCCACTTT. The chain recombines TRBV6-5 with TRBJ1-6, with TRBD1 matching 11 bases. The CDR3 is 15 amino acids. Looked up from germline, CDR1 is MNHEY and CDR2 is SVGAGI. V lost 6 bases, J lost 10 bases, and 8 bases stayed unmatched.

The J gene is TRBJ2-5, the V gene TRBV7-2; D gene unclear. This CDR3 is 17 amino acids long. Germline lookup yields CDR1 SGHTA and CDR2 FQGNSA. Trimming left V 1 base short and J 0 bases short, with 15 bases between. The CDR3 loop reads CASSLVPDSRYQETQYF. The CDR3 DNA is TGTGCCAGCAGCTTAGTACCCGATAGCCGGTACCAAGAGACCCAGTACTTC. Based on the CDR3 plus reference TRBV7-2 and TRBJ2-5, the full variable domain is GAGVSQSPSNKVTEKGKDVELRCDPISGHTALYWYRQSLGQGLEFLIYFQGNSAPDKSGLPSDRFSAERTGGSVSTLTIQRTQQEDSAVYLCASSLVPDSRYQETQYFGPGTRLLVL.

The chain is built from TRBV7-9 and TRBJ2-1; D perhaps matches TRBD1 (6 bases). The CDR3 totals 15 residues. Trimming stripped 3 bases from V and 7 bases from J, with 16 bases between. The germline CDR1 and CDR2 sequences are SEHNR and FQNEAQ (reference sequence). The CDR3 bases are TGTGCCAGCAGCTTGGGGGCCAGCCTAGGGAATGAGCAGTTCTTC. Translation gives CASSLGASLGNEQFF.

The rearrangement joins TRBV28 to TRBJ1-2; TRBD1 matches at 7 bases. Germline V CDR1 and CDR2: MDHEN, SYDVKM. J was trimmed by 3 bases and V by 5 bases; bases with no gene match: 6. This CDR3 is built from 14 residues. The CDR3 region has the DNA TGTGCCAGCAGTCCAGGGGGAGATTACTATGGCTACACCTTC. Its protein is CASSPGGDYYGYTF.

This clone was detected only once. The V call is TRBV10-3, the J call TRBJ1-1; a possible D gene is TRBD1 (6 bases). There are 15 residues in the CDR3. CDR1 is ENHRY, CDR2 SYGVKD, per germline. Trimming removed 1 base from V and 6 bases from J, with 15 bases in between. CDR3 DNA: TGTGCCATCAGTGAGTTACAGGGAGGGGGGCCTGAAGCTTTCTTT. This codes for CAISELQGGGPEAFF.

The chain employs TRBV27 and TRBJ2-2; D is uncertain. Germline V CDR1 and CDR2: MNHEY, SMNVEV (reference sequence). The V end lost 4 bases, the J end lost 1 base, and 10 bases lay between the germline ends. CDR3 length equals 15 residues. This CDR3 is CASSSTFRNTGELFF. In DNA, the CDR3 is TGTGCCAGCAGTTCTACCTTTAGGAACACCGGGGAGCTGTTTTTT.